Each of the 28 T cell receptor beta chains below was sequenced from the same sample in a study of blood T cell repertoires in COVID-19. The protocol was immunoSEQ multiplex PCR, while the TCRdb copy is restricted to in-frame clones and leaves out a portion. The sample records more than 85,000 clones, approximately 82% being singletons. The specimen sequenced was peripheral blood. These receptors were obtained from a man between 65 and 80 years old with acute or convalescent COVID-19.

This clone was seen once. The chain links TRBV27 to TRBJ1-5; 8 nucleotides line up with TRBD1. The J segment lost 7 bases and the V segment lost 5 bases, leaving 7 bases of the junction unmatched. CDR3 length: 14 residues. Germline lookup yields CDR1 MNHEY and CDR2 SMNVEV (reference sequence). CDR3 sequence: CASSAWTGNQPQHF. The CDR3 DNA follows: TGTGCCAGCAGTGCCTGGACAGGGAACCAGCCCCAGCATTTT.

This CDR3 is CASSPPSGYTEAFF. The CDR3 DNA sequence: TGTGCCAGCTCACCACCATCAGGGTACACTGAAGCTTTCTTT. V is TRBV18 and J is TRBJ1-1; TRBD1 might be the D (5 bases). Trimming stripped 0 bases from V and 3 bases from J, with 8 bases between. The CDR3 loop spans 14 amino acids. The germline gives CDR1 KGHSH, CDR2 LQKENI. Based on the CDR3 plus reference TRBV18 and TRBJ1-1, the full variable domain is NAGVMQNPRHLVRRRGQEARLRCSPMKGHSHVYWYRQLPEEGLKFMVYLQKENIIDESGMPKERFSAEFPKEGPSILRIQQVVRGDSAAYFCASSPPSGYTEAFFGQGTRLTVV.

The rearrangement uses TRBV9 and TRBJ2-2, with 7 bases that match TRBD1. Germline assignment: CDR1 SGDLS and CDR2 YYNGEE. The CDR3 is 16 amino acids. With V trimmed by 4 bases and J by 2 bases, 8 bases remained unmatched. CDR3: CASSFHRGVNTGELFF. The CDR3 bases are TGTGCCAGCAGCTTTCACAGGGGAGTTAACACCGGGGAGCTGTTTTTT.

The genes are TRBV6-5 and TRBJ1-1; perhaps TRBD1 as D (6 bases). V dropped 7 bases and J dropped 4 bases, with 19 bases sitting between them. Germline V gene data show CDR1 as MNHEY and CDR2 as SVGAGI. The CDR3 extends over 15 amino acids. In nucleotides, the CDR3 is TGTGCCAGCATCCCAACGGGGGGCAGGGGCACTGAAGCTTTCTTT. Protein product: CASIPTGGRGTEAFF.

The chain links TRBV6-1 to TRBJ2-3; D is unclear. Trimming shortened V by 3 bases and J by 0 bases, and 7 bases separated the two germline ends. Germline-derived CDR1 and CDR2 are MNHNS and SASEGT. The CDR3 spans 14 residues. In nucleotides, the CDR3 is TGTGCCAGCAGTGAGAGGCCGAGCACAGATACGCAGTATTTT. This sequence encodes CASSERPSTDTQYF.

The rearrangement joins TRBV6-5 to TRBJ2-2, with D perhaps matching TRBD2 (5 bases). In germline, CDR1 is MNHEY, CDR2 SVGAGI. Trimming left V 10 bases short and J 0 bases short, with 15 bases between. The length of the CDR3 is 15 residues. The CDR3 coding sequence is TGTGCCACCCAGGACTGGCCTCCGAACACCGGGGAGCTGTTTTTT. Translated: CATQDWPPNTGELFF.

This chain joins TRBV5-1 and TRBJ2-1; TRBD2 matches 8 bases. Trimming removed 4 bases from V and 2 bases from J; junction bases left unmatched: 5. Germline CDR1 SGHRS, CDR2 YFSETQ. The CDR3 sequence is 15 residues long. The CDR3 spells CASSLSGETYNEQFF. CDR3 nucleotides: TGCGCCAGCAGCCTTAGCGGGGAAACCTACAATGAGCAGTTCTTC. Filled out from reference TRBV5-1 and TRBJ2-1, the complete variable domain reads KAGVTQTPRYLIKTRGQQVTLSCSPISGHRSVSWYQQTPGQGLQFLFEYFSETQRNKGNFPGRFSGRQFSNSRSEMNVSTLELGDSALYLCASSLSGETYNEQFFGPGTRLTVL.

The chain couples TRBV28 to TRBJ2-7; 7 nucleotides match TRBD1. The CDR3 has 15 amino acids. The trim removed 5 bases at V and 3 bases at J, leaving 10 bases unmatched. Germline V gene data show CDR1 as MDHEN and CDR2 as SYDVKM. The CDR3 coding sequence is TGTGCCAGCAGTAAGACAGGGTCGAGGTTCTACGAGCAGTACTTC. Translating gives CASSKTGSRFYEQYF.

This clone was detected a few times. Other DNA sequences in the sample encode the same CDR3. The chain has TRBV5-4 and TRBJ2-3; 15 nucleotides agree with TRBD2. CDR1 SGHNT and CDR2 YYREEE come from the germline V gene (reference sequence). V trimming: 4 bases; J trimming: 5 bases; junction bases outside the gene matches: 5. The CDR3 is 16 residues long. The DNA for the CDR3 is TGTGCCAGCAGCCCGGGACTAGCGGGAGGAGAAGATACGCAGTATTTT. Translated: CASSPGLAGGEDTQYF.

This chain uses TRBV30 with TRBJ2-1; 8 bases fit TRBD1. Germline V gene sequence: CDR1 GTSNPN, CDR2 SVGIG (reference sequence). CDR3 length: 16 amino acids. The V segment lost 1 base and the J segment 1 base; nucleotides outside the gene matches: 6. The CDR3 DNA is TGTGCCTGGAGTGCCCCTCGGACAGGGTCCTACAATGAGCAGTTCTTC. Translating gives CAWSAPRTGSYNEQFF.

V and J are TRBV5-1 and TRBJ1-1; 9 bases align to TRBD1. CDR1 SGHRS and CDR2 YFSETQ come from the germline V gene. J lost 4 bases, V lost 0 bases, and 7 bases had no gene match. This CDR3 region has 16 residues. CDR3 DNA sequence: TGCGCCAGCAGCTTGGACCAGGGACAGGGAAGCACTGAAGCTTTCTTT. It encodes CASSLDQGQGSTEAFF.

This chain joins TRBV18 and TRBJ2-3; TRBD2 might be the D (5 bases). Trimming pared 6 bases from V and 4 bases from J, leaving 23 bases between. Per the germline V gene, CDR1 is KGHSH and CDR2 is LQKENI. This CDR3 contains 17 residues. CDR3 in DNA: TGTGCCAGCTCCCAAACTGAGAGTGGGAGTGGGCCAGATACGCAGTATTTT. Translating it yields CASSQTESGSGPDTQYF.

The V gene is TRBV6-6, the J gene TRBJ1-4; D call uncertain. Trimming removed 2 bases from V and 4 bases from J, with 11 bases in between. The CDR3 covers 15 residues. Germline V CDR1 and CDR2: MNHNY, SVGAGI (reference sequence). CDR3 DNA sequence: TGTGCCAGCAGTTACGGGCAGGCGTTTAATGAAAAACTGTTTTTT. Protein: CASSYGQAFNEKLFF.

The rearrangement uses TRBV19 and TRBJ1-2; 9 bases map to TRBD1. This CDR3 has 17 residues. With 4 bases clipped from V and 4 bases from J, the junction kept 13 bases outside the gene matches. Germline V gives CDR1 LNHDA, CDR2 SQIVND (reference sequence). CDR3 sequence reads: CASSTGQGRSLGYGYTF. CDR3 sequence (DNA): TGTGCCAGTAGTACGGGACAGGGACGGTCGCTGGGCTATGGCTACACCTTC.

This rearrangement joins TRBV28 to TRBJ2-7; no reliable D call. The CDR3 loop spans 12 amino acids. V was shortened by 5 bases and J by 7 bases, with 12 bases between the two germline ends. Germline V gene lookup returns CDR1 MDHEN and CDR2 SYDVKM. The CDR3 DNA is TGTGCCAGCAGTACTGGGCTTAGGGAGCAGTACTTC. Its protein is CASSTGLREQYF.

The chain uses TRBV10-1 and TRBJ2-1; 12 bases map to TRBD2. V shed 3 bases, J shed 9 bases, and the junction held 12 bases outside the gene matches. This CDR3 spans 17 amino acids. The germline V gene encodes CDR1 WNHNN and CDR2 SYGVQD (reference sequence). Written as DNA, the CDR3 is TGCGCCAGCAGTGAATCGACTAGCGGGAGTATTTTCCCTGAGCAGTTCTTC. This codes for CASSESTSGSIFPEQFF.

This chain links TRBV5-4 with TRBJ2-1; 7 bases map to TRBD2. This CDR3 has 15 amino acids. V lost 0 bases to trimming and J lost 2 bases; unmatched junction nucleotides: 2. Germline CDR1 reads SGHNT; CDR2 reads YYREEE (reference sequence). CDR3 residues: CASSLESGTYNEQFF. CDR3 DNA: TGTGCCAGCAGCTTGGAAAGCGGGACCTACAATGAGCAGTTCTTC.

This clone was seen only once. The chain has TRBV5-1 and TRBJ1-6, with 7 nucleotides matching TRBD1. The CDR3 contains 17 residues. The germline CDR1 and CDR2 sequences are SGHRS and YFSETQ. J lost 8 bases, V lost 4 bases, and 15 bases had no gene match. The CDR3 region has the DNA TGCGCCAGCAGCATCGGGACAGTGGGGATTATCGATTCACCCCTCCACTTT. It yields the protein CASSIGTVGIIDSPLHF.

The CDR3 reads CASSLDVRSPYEQYF. CDR3 coding DNA: TGTGCCAGCAGCTTAGATGTTAGAAGCCCCTACGAGCAGTACTTC. The rearrangement joins TRBV7-2 to TRBJ2-7; D not resolved. CDR3 length equals 15 residues. The V gene lost 1 base and the J gene lost 2 bases, with 12 bases spanning the gap. CDR1 is SGHTA, CDR2 FQGNSA, per germline.

The V gene is TRBV9, the J gene TRBJ1-2; no clear D. Trimming removed 0 bases at V and 8 bases at J, with 8 bases between. The germline V gene encodes CDR1 SGDLS and CDR2 YYNGEE. CDR3 length: 12 residues. CDR3 sequence reads: CASSVDLEGYTF. The CDR3 region has the DNA TGTGCCAGCAGCGTAGACCTGGAGGGCTACACCTTC.

V and J are TRBV30 and TRBJ1-4; D is perhaps TRBD1 (5 bases). There are 14 residues in the CDR3. Trimming left V 3 bases short and J 4 bases short, with 12 bases between. Germline CDR1 reads GTSNPN; CDR2 reads SVGIG (reference sequence). In DNA, the CDR3 is TGTGCCTGGAGGTTTCAGGGTAGTAATGAAAAACTGTTTTTT. Protein product: CAWRFQGSNEKLFF.

This chain links TRBV21-1 with TRBJ1-2; TRBD1 is the table's D call, not checked against the DNA. TRBV21-1 is a listed pseudogene. This CDR3 has 15 residues. The CDR3 DNA reads TGTGCCTCCGAGCCAGGGATCAAACCTAACTATGGCTACACCTTC. Its translation: CASEPGIKPNYGYTF.

This sequence joins TRBV6-5 and TRBJ1-1; TRBD1 matches at 9 bases. Germline V gene data show CDR1 as MNHEY and CDR2 as SVGAGI. J was trimmed by 5 bases and V by 4 bases; bases with no gene match: 8. The CDR3 is made up of 15 amino acids. The CDR3 sequence is CASSSPYRGRTEAFF. The CDR3, as DNA: TGTGCCAGCAGTTCACCCTACAGGGGGCGGACTGAAGCTTTCTTT.

The gene calls are TRBV25-1 and TRBJ1-5; unclear D gene. The CDR3 loop spans 14 amino acids. The V end was cut by 2 bases, the J end by 6 bases, with 11 bases between. Germline values: CDR1 MGHDK, CDR2 SYGVNS. This CDR3 reads CASSEATLGQPQHF. The DNA of the CDR3 is TGTGCCAGCAGTGAAGCTACCCTTGGTCAGCCCCAGCATTTT.

The V call is TRBV4-2, the J call TRBJ1-4; 9 bases align to TRBD1. Germline CDR1 and CDR2: LGHNA and YNFKEQ. With 2 bases clipped from V and 7 bases from J, the junction kept 11 bases outside the gene matches. CDR3 size: 17 residues. DNA for the CDR3: TGTGCCAGCAGCCAACTAGGCACAGGGGGCGCGGGTGAAAAACTGTTTTTT. Residues: CASSQLGTGGAGEKLFF.

The chain combines TRBV19 with TRBJ1-1; 9 nucleotides align to TRBD1. Looked up from germline, CDR1 is LNHDA and CDR2 is SQIVND (reference sequence). The CDR3 has 15 residues. Trimming removed 5 bases from V and 1 base from J; junction bases left unmatched: 5. The CDR3 sequence: CASSVQGARNTEAFF. DNA for the CDR3: TGTGCCAGTAGTGTACAGGGGGCTAGGAACACTGAAGCTTTCTTT.

This chain connects TRBV10-1 to TRBJ1-4; 7 bases align to TRBD1. Trimming at V came to 4 bases and at J to 5 bases, leaving 13 bases not matched to a gene. Germline V CDR1 and CDR2: WNHNN, SYGVQD (reference sequence). CDR3 length equals 17 residues. CDR3 loop: CASSGICDRATNEKLFF. The CDR3 bases are TGCGCCAGCAGTGGAATCTGCGACAGGGCGACAAATGAAAAACTGTTTTTT.

The chain recombines TRBV19 with TRBJ1-4; no clear D. The V and J ends lost 5 bases and 7 bases respectively, with 17 bases between them. CDR3 size: 15 residues. CDR1 is LNHDA, CDR2 SQIVND, per germline (reference sequence). CDR3 residues: CASSDPYGVSEKLFF. As DNA, the CDR3 is TGTGCCAGTAGTGACCCATACGGAGTAAGTGAAAAACTGTTTTTT. Full variable domain (rest looked up from reference TRBV19 and TRBJ1-4): DGGITQSPKYLFRKEGQNVTLSCEQNLNHDAMYWYRQDPGQGLRLIYYSQIVNDFQKGDIAEGYSVSREKKESFPLTVTSAQKNPTAFYLCASSDPYGVSEKLFFGSGTQLSVL.